Included here is one T cell receptor (beta chain) sequence, with context. With a much larger clone just one base away, this may be a read error. This sample is part of a study of T cells after yellow fever vaccination. Per the germline V gene, CDR1 is SGHTA and CDR2 is FQGNSA. CDR3 length: 14 amino acids. TCRdb re-derived calls from the 5' RACE reads in MiXCR, one entry per CDR3 protein. Of some 670,000 distinct CDR3 sequences listed, around an eighth were seen once; the top ten hold about 15%. The input for sequencing was PBMCs, taken on the day of the yellow fever booster vaccination. V usage is TRBV7-2 and J usage is TRBJ2-3; weak D call: TRBD2 (5 bases). The receptor was derived from a man aged 25 to 45 who received the YFV17D yellow fever vaccine. For the CDR3, the DNA is TGTGCCCGCAGCTTGAAAGCGGGCACAGATACGCAGTATTTT. Residues: CARSLKAGTDTQYF.